This is a list of T cell receptor beta chains from one sample in a study of control samples from healthy donors and cancer patients. TCRdb's copy holds only in-frame clones and misses some; the assay was immunoSEQ multiplex PCR. The table lists around 63,000 clones, 80% to 90% of them singletons. Material for sequencing was PBMCs. The receptors were gathered from a woman aged 45-65 years with head and neck cancer. Each CDR3 is given with its conserved first and last residue. Each record gives: CDR3 DNA, CDR3 protein, V gene, clone size, J gene, D gene. D genes are given only for firm matches. Size tells how often a clone was seen (once, few, many) or the class of an expanded clone, and some rows leave it out.

cdr3_nt: TGTGCCAGTAGTCTAAACAGGGACTTGGTCACTGAAGCTTTCTTT
cdr3_aa: CASSLNRDLVTEAFF
v_call: TRBV19
clone_size: .
j_call: TRBJ1-1
d_call: .

cdr3_nt: TGTGCCAGCAGCTTAAGCGGGGGCAACACAGATACGCAGTATTTT
cdr3_aa: CASSLSGGNTDTQYF
v_call: TRBV7-3
clone_size: .
j_call: TRBJ2-3
d_call: .

cdr3_nt: TGTGCCAGTAGTCTTAAAGGGACAGGGGGACTAGGCTCCTACAATGAGCAGTTCTTC
cdr3_aa: CASSLKGTGGLGSYNEQFF
v_call: TRBV19
clone_size: .
j_call: TRBJ2-1
d_call: TRBD1

cdr3_nt: TGTGCCACCAGCAGAGATCTTCGCGCCTACGAGCAGTACTTC
cdr3_aa: CATSRDLRAYEQYF
v_call: TRBV15
clone_size: .
j_call: TRBJ2-7
d_call: .

cdr3_nt: TGTGCCAGCAGCTTAAGGGCGCTAGCCAAAAACATTCAGTACTTC
cdr3_aa: CASSLRALAKNIQYF
v_call: TRBV11-2
clone_size: once
j_call: TRBJ2-4
d_call: .

cdr3_nt: TGTGCCAGCAGTCCCCTAGGGATGGTTTCGAGAGCTTTCTTT
cdr3_aa: CASSPLGMVSRAFF
v_call: TRBV28
clone_size: .
j_call: TRBJ1-1
d_call: .

cdr3_nt: TGTGCCAGCAGGACTAGCGGGGGGGCATACGAGCAGTACTTC
cdr3_aa: CASRTSGGAYEQYF
v_call: TRBV6-5
clone_size: .
j_call: TRBJ2-7
d_call: TRBD2

cdr3_nt: TGCGCCAGCAGCTTGCTCGGCGCCGGGGAGCTGTTTTTT
cdr3_aa: CASSLLGAGELFF
v_call: TRBV5-1
clone_size: .
j_call: TRBJ2-2
d_call: .

cdr3_nt: TGTGCCAGCAGTGGGGAAGGGTACCACGAGCAGTACTTC
cdr3_aa: CASSGEGYHEQYF
v_call: TRBV2
clone_size: .
j_call: TRBJ2-7
d_call: .

cdr3_nt: TGTGCCAGCTCACCGGACAGGGCTTCTGGAAACACCATATATTTT
cdr3_aa: CASSPDRASGNTIYF
v_call: TRBV18
clone_size: .
j_call: TRBJ1-3
d_call: TRBD1

cdr3_nt: TGTGCCAGCAGTGAAGACAGTGGGACTAGCGGGGGGCCTCTCTACAATGAGCAGTTCTTC
cdr3_aa: CASSEDSGTSGGPLYNEQFF
v_call: TRBV6-1
clone_size: .
j_call: TRBJ2-1
d_call: TRBD2

cdr3_nt: TGTGCCAGCAGTCGGGAGACAACAGCGGACTATGGCTACACCTTC
cdr3_aa: CASSRETTADYGYTF
v_call: TRBV2
clone_size: .
j_call: TRBJ1-2
d_call: .

cdr3_nt: TGTGCCACCAGTGATCCAAGACTAGCGGGGAACACCGGGGAGCTGTTTTTT
cdr3_aa: CATSDPRLAGNTGELFF
v_call: TRBV24-1
clone_size: .
j_call: TRBJ2-2
d_call: TRBD2

cdr3_nt: TGTGCCAGACAGTATTCAATGGGCGGGGGGAGCACAGATACGCAGTATTTT
cdr3_aa: CARQYSMGGGSTDTQYF
v_call: TRBV6-7
clone_size: .
j_call: TRBJ2-3
d_call: TRBD2

cdr3_nt: TGCGCCAGCAGCTTGTACGGGGTAGGCACTGAAGCTTTCTTT
cdr3_aa: CASSLYGVGTEAFF
v_call: TRBV5-1
clone_size: .
j_call: TRBJ1-1
d_call: .

cdr3_nt: TGTGCCAGCTCACCAGTGCAAAGGGCGGGCGGTCGCAATCAGCCCCAGCATTTT
cdr3_aa: CASSPVQRAGGRNQPQHF
v_call: TRBV18
clone_size: .
j_call: TRBJ1-5
d_call: .